This T cell receptor (beta chain) was sequenced in a study of cytomegalovirus exposure and HLA in healthy donors. Overall study findings and caveats: In an earlier analysis, most TCR beta V segments were productive about 90% or about 30% of the time.

PCR was performed using 60 Vbeta and 13 Jbeta primers. Sequencing was performed with immunoSEQ multiplex PCR; in TCRdb, only in-frame clones are kept and a portion is missing. The repertoire consists of roughly 160,000 clones, with roughly 84% occurring once and the leading ten covering 1.2%. This CDR3 has 15 residues. Germline V gene data show CDR1 as MRHNA and CDR2 as SNTAGT. Trimming took 6 bases from V and 4 from J; bases not matched to a gene: 10. As to this clone: The antigen remains undetermined.

The sample taken for sequencing was PBMCs. The sequence was collected from a boy aged 2 to 10 in good health and CMV-seronegative. This chain joins TRBV6-4 and TRBJ2-3, with 7 bases matching TRBD2. DNA of the CDR3: TGTGCCAGCAGCGCCAGGCAGGGAGGGTCAGATACGCAGTATTTT. Residues: CASSARQGGSDTQYF.